One sample yielded the 5 T cell receptor beta chains listed below, sequenced in a study of patients and donors after allogeneic stem cell transplantation. TCRdb re-derived calls from the RT-PCR reads in MiXCR, one entry per CDR3 protein. This sample has some 92,000 distinct CDR3 sequences, with roughly 50% found just once. The specimen sequenced was blood, either unsorted or a sorted T cell fraction (not recorded which). These receptors all come from a human donor who was either an allogeneic HSCT recipient or a stem cell or donor lymphocyte infusion donor (not recorded which). It is not recorded whose cells these are; they may come from a transplant donor.

This clonotype has more than one count but fewer than ten. The chain recombines TRBV5-4 with TRBJ1-2; 7 bases line up with TRBD1. The CDR3 sequence is 15 residues long. Germline V gives CDR1 SGHNT, CDR2 YYREEE (reference sequence). The V segment lost 4 bases and the J segment 0 bases; nucleotides outside the gene matches: 6. The CDR3 loop is CASSKPGQTNYGYTF. The CDR3 DNA reads TGTGCCAGCAGCAAGCCGGGACAGACTAACTATGGCTACACCTTC.

The chain is built from TRBV6-5 and TRBJ2-7; D tentatively reads TRBD1 or TRBD2 (5 bases each). V was clipped by 0 bases and J by 2 bases, with 14 bases between them. Germline values: CDR1 MNHEY, CDR2 SVGAGI. The CDR3 contains 16 residues. For the CDR3, the DNA is TGTGCCAGCAGTTACTCTCGGGGCCCTTACCCCTACGAGCAGTACTTC. The encoded protein is CASSYSRGPYPYEQYF.

This clonotype was counted between two and nine times. The chain joins TRBV12-3 or TRBV12-4 to TRBJ1-5; D perhaps matches TRBD1 (5 bases). The CDR3 has 14 amino acids. Trimming removed 4 bases from V and 0 bases from J, with 7 bases in between. The CDR3 DNA reads TGTGCCAGCAGTTGGGGGGATAGCAATCAGCCCCAGCATTTT. Protein product: CASSWGDSNQPQHF.

In its sample, this clonotype was seen once. The genes are TRBV14 and TRBJ1-1; tentatively, D is TRBD1 (6 bases). With 0 bases removed from V and 3 bases from J, the gap between germline ends came to 14 bases. CDR1 and CDR2 (germline): SGHDN, FVKESK. This CDR3 has 16 amino acids. The DNA of the CDR3 is TGTGCCAGCAGCCAAGAGTCCAGGGGTATAGACACTGAAGCTTTCTTT. It specifies CASSQESRGIDTEAFF. Supplemented by reference TRBV14 and TRBJ1-1, the full variable domain reads EAGVTQFPSHSVIEKGQTVTLRCDPISGHDNLYWYRRVMGKEIKFLLHFVKESKQDESGMPNNRFLAERTGGTYSTLKVQPAELEDSGVYFCASSQESRGIDTEAFFGQGTRLTVV.

The chain employs TRBV27 and TRBJ1-1; D not resolved. The CDR3 extends over 15 amino acids. V was trimmed by 4 bases and J by 2 bases, leaving 14 bases between them. The V gene's germline CDR1 is MNHEY and CDR2 SMNVEV (reference sequence). The CDR3 coding sequence is TGTGCCAGCAGTTCTATTGGCACGAGTAACACTGAAGCTTTCTTT. It translates to CASSSIGTSNTEAFF.